Each of the 30 T cell receptor beta chains below was sequenced from the same sample in a study of T cell repertoires in cytomegalovirus infection. Via MiXCR, TCRdb re-called the reads, giving one row per CDR3 protein. Of approximately 100,000 distinct CDR3 sequences listed, under 25% are singletons. Sequences were obtained from CD8+ T cells from PBMCs. All receptors come from a human donor in good health (CMV status not recorded). Some clones in this sample may be carry-over from other donors' samples.

This clonotype was found many times. The J gene is TRBJ1-4, the V gene TRBV7-2; D is unclear. Germline CDR1 SGHTA, CDR2 FQGNSA. CDR3 length: 11 residues. The V end lost 1 base, the J end lost 10 bases, and 4 bases lay between the germline ends. The CDR3 protein is CASSLVGKLFF. The CDR3 DNA follows: TGTGCCAGCAGCTTAGTTGGAAAACTGTTTTTT.

The V and J genes are TRBV28 and TRBJ2-7, with D tentatively TRBD1 (5 bases). The CDR3 runs 13 residues. Trimming removed 7 bases from V and 0 bases from J, with 10 bases in between. Germline V gene lookup returns CDR1 MDHEN and CDR2 SYDVKM. CDR3 sequence reads: CASTHTGSYEQYF. The CDR3 nucleotides are TGTGCCAGCACTCATACAGGCTCCTACGAGCAGTACTTC.

With regard to this clonotype: This may stem from a read error, because a much larger clone lies one nucleotide away. V is TRBV7-9 and J is TRBJ1-1; D is ambiguous. This CDR3 contains 16 residues. Trimming stripped 5 bases from V and 2 bases from J, with 18 bases between. The germline V gene encodes CDR1 SEHNR and CDR2 FQNEAQ (reference sequence). The CDR3 protein is CASSEQGIVINTEAFF. In DNA form, the CDR3 reads TGTGCCAGCAGCGAACAAGGGATCGTCATCAACACTGAAGCTTTCTTT.

The rearrangement links TRBV9 to TRBJ2-1, with 13 nucleotides matching TRBD2. Germline V gene lookup returns CDR1 SGDLS and CDR2 YYNGEE. The CDR3 loop spans 15 amino acids. V was clipped by 1 base and J by 7 bases; unmatched bases: 2. CDR3 nucleotide sequence: TGTGCCAGCAGCGTAACTAGCGGGGGGGCAAATGAGCAGTTCTTC. This encodes CASSVTSGGANEQFF.

This clonotype appeared a single time. A much larger clone lies a single base off, so this may be a read error. This rearrangement joins TRBV12-5 to TRBJ2-1, with 9 nucleotides matching TRBD1. CDR3 length equals 15 residues. Germline V gene data show CDR1 as LGHNT and CDR2 as FRNRAP. CDR3: CASGLGTGNPNEQLF. DNA of the CDR3: TGTGCTAGTGGGCTAGGGACAGGGAATCCCAATGAGCAGTTGTTC.

The sample holds a few counts of this clonotype. The V gene is TRBV6-6, the J gene TRBJ2-3, with 13 bases that match TRBD2. The V gene's germline CDR1 is MNHNY and CDR2 SVGAGI (reference sequence). The V gene end was trimmed by 6 bases and the J gene end by 0 bases; junction bases not matched to a gene: 6. CDR3 size: 17 residues. The CDR3: CASSQEGLAGSTDTQYF. CDR3 coding DNA: TGTGCCAGCAGCCAAGAGGGACTAGCGGGAAGCACAGATACGCAGTATTTT.

This clonotype turned up a few times. The V gene is TRBV2, the J gene TRBJ2-6, with 10 bases lining up with TRBD1. Germline assignment: CDR1 SNHLY and CDR2 FYNNEI. V shed 6 bases, J shed 3 bases, and the junction held 5 bases outside the gene matches. CDR3 size: 16 residues. This CDR3 is CASRGTGVFGANVLTF. The CDR3, as DNA: TGTGCCAGCAGGGGGACAGGGGTCTTTGGGGCCAACGTCCTGACTTTC.

The V gene is TRBV20-1, the J gene TRBJ2-7; TRBD2 might be the D (5 bases). CDR1 is DFQATT and CDR2 is SNEGSKA in the germline V gene (reference sequence). V dropped 4 bases and J dropped 0 bases, with 10 bases sitting between them. The CDR3 sequence is 13 residues long. CDR3 sequence reads: CSAMDGDSYEQYF. CDR3 nucleotide sequence: TGCAGTGCTATGGACGGGGACTCCTACGAGCAGTACTTC.

This clonotype was observed many times. The gene calls are TRBV7-2 and TRBJ2-3; no definite D call. Trimming took 7 bases from V and 1 from J, leaving 6 bases between them. This CDR3 has 12 amino acids. Germline-derived CDR1 and CDR2 are SGHTA and FQGNSA. DNA for the CDR3: TGTGCCAGCAACCGGGGCACAGATACGCAGTATTTT. Its protein product is CASNRGTDTQYF.

This clonotype was seen ten or more times. J is TRBJ2-3 and V is TRBV7-8, with D possibly being TRBD1 (6 bases). This CDR3 is built from 15 residues. V lost 4 bases and J lost 2, with 13 bases in between. Germline V lookup: CDR1 SGHVS, CDR2 FQNEAQ. The CDR3 bases are TGTGCCAGCAGCTCCGTACAGGGAAACACAGATACGCAGTATTTT. Amino acids: CASSSVQGNTDTQYF.

This clonotype has at least ten counts. The V and J genes are TRBV28 and TRBJ2-7; D is undetermined. This CDR3 spans 14 amino acids. Per germline, CDR1 MDHEN and CDR2 SYDVKM. The V end was cut by 5 bases, the J end by 5 bases, with 16 bases between. The CDR3 spells CASSKSGEAHEQYF. The DNA of the CDR3 is TGTGCCAGCAGTAAATCGGGCGAGGCCCACGAGCAGTACTTC.

The gene calls are TRBV6-5 and TRBJ2-6, with D unclear. CDR3 size: 17 residues. V was clipped by 2 bases and J by 0 bases, with 11 bases between them. Per the germline V gene, CDR1 is MNHEY and CDR2 is SVGAGI. CDR3 sequence reads: CASSYQSSTSGANVLTF. The CDR3, as DNA: TGTGCCAGCAGTTACCAGTCCTCGACCTCTGGGGCCAACGTCCTGACTTTC.

This clonotype was recorded many times. The gene calls are TRBV7-6 and TRBJ1-3; D ambiguous. The CDR3 spans 15 residues. Germline CDR1 reads SGHVS; CDR2 reads FNYEAQ. V was shortened by 6 bases and J by 0 bases, with 12 bases between the two germline ends. As DNA, the CDR3 is TGTGCCAGCAGTCCGGGCCAGAGCTCTGGAAACACCATATATTTT. Protein: CASSPGQSSGNTIYF.

This clonotype has ten or more counts. The rearrangement links TRBV7-8 to TRBJ2-7; possible D gene TRBD2, 5 bases. The germline V gene has CDR1 SGHVS and CDR2 FQNEAQ. This CDR3 is built from 14 residues. V shed 3 bases and J shed 2 bases, with 11 bases lying between them. The CDR3 DNA sequence: TGTGCCAGCAGCTTCCAGGACTCAGCCTACGAGCAGTACTTC. It specifies CASSFQDSAYEQYF. The full variable domain, rest sourced from reference TRBV7-8 and TRBJ2-7, is GAGVSQSPRYKVAKRGQDVALRCDPISGHVSLFWYQQALGQGPEFLTYFQNEAQLDKSGLPSDRFFAERPEGSVSTLKIQRTQQEDSAVYLCASSFQDSAYEQYFGPGTRLTVT.

In its sample, this clonotype was seen a few times. CDR3 sequence reads: CASSLGYGISYEQYF. Here the CDR3 DNA reads TGTGCCAGCAGCTTAGGGTACGGAATCTCCTACGAGCAGTACTTC. The V and J genes are TRBV7-9 and TRBJ2-7; no clear D gene. This CDR3 region has 15 residues. CDR1 is SEHNR, CDR2 FQNEAQ, per germline (reference sequence). V was trimmed by 1 base and J by 0 bases, leaving 10 bases between them.

This clonotype was seen more than once but under ten times. The J gene is TRBJ2-2, the V gene TRBV20-1; 9 nucleotides match TRBD2. The CDR3 totals 16 residues. Germline trimming cut 0 bases from V and 1 base from J; bases unmatched to any gene: 3. The V gene's germline CDR1 is DFQATT and CDR2 SNEGSKA (reference sequence). CDR3 protein: CSAREGAGGNTGELFF. The CDR3 DNA reads TGCAGTGCTAGAGAAGGAGCGGGGGGGAACACCGGGGAGCTGTTTTTT.

This clonotype was observed a few times. The chain links TRBV4-3 to TRBJ2-7, with TRBD1 matching 8 bases. Germline values: CDR1 LGHNA, CDR2 YSLEER. Trimming at V came to 0 bases and at J to 4 bases, leaving 2 bases not matched to a gene. The CDR3 extends over 14 amino acids. This CDR3 is CASSQEGTGYEQYF. The CDR3 bases are TGCGCCAGCAGCCAAGAAGGGACAGGTTACGAGCAGTACTTC.

This clonotype was found a few times. V gene TRBV4-1 combines with J gene TRBJ1-5; TRBD1 matches 9 bases. After removal of 0 bases from V and 6 bases from J, the junction contained 6 bases not matched to a gene. Germline V gene lookup returns CDR1 MGHRA and CDR2 YSYEKL. The CDR3 spans 16 residues. CDR3 coding DNA: TGCGCCAGCAGCCAAGATCCGGGACAGGGCACTCAGCCCCAGCATTTT. It yields the protein CASSQDPGQGTQPQHF.

This clonotype was seen only a few times. J is TRBJ1-3 and V is TRBV12-3 or TRBV12-4; possibly TRBD1 for D (5 bases). V was pared by 5 bases and J by 4 bases, with 12 bases between. CDR3 length: 14 residues. The CDR3 nucleotides are TGTGCCAGCAGTCCTACGGGGGGAGGAAACACCATATATTTT. Translation gives CASSPTGGGNTIYF.

Many counts were recorded for this clonotype. V usage is TRBV7-9 and J usage is TRBJ1-2, with a tentative D call TRBD1 (5 bases). Trimming pared 4 bases from V and 6 bases from J, leaving 18 bases between. Germline lookup yields CDR1 SEHNR and CDR2 FQNEAQ (reference sequence). CDR3 length equals 15 residues. CDR3 nucleotides: TGTGCCAGCAGCTCAGGCCTCAGGGAAGCTCATGGCTACACCTTC. Translated, it gives CASSSGLREAHGYTF.

The V call is TRBV6-2 or TRBV6-3, the J call TRBJ2-1, with D perhaps matching TRBD2 (7 bases). V was cut by 8 bases and J by 6 bases, with 11 bases left in between. Germline lookup yields CDR1 MNHEY and CDR2 SVGEGT. The CDR3 is made up of 12 amino acids. CDR3 amino acids: CASEGGSNEQFF. CDR3 bases: TGTGCCAGCGAGGGGGGGAGCAATGAGCAGTTCTTC.

This clonotype has a handful of counts. The CDR3 sequence is CSARSPQRDWITDTQYF. DNA of the CDR3: TGCAGTGCTAGGTCCCCCCAGCGGGACTGGATCACAGATACGCAGTATTTT. The rearrangement joins TRBV20-1 to TRBJ2-3, with 7 nucleotides matching TRBD2. V gave up 3 bases and J gave up 2 bases; unmatched junction bases: 14. CDR3 length: 17 amino acids. The germline gives CDR1 DFQATT, CDR2 SNEGSKA (reference sequence).

This clonotype was seen a handful of times. V gene TRBV7-9 combines with J gene TRBJ1-1; D gene unclear. Between the trimmed V and J ends, which lost 5 bases and 3 bases, there was a span of 13 bases. The CDR3 is made up of 14 amino acids. From germline, CDR1 is SEHNR and CDR2 FQNEAQ (reference sequence). Here the CDR3 reads CASSLEDAYTEAFF. In DNA form, the CDR3 reads TGTGCCAGCAGCCTCGAAGACGCTTACACTGAAGCTTTCTTT. The variable domain in full, with the rest retrieved from reference TRBV7-9 and TRBJ1-1, is DTGVSQNPRHKITKRGQNVTFRCDPISEHNRLYWYRQTLGQGPEFLTYFQNEAQLEKSRLLSDRFSAERPKGSFSTLEIQRTEQGDSAMYLCASSLEDAYTEAFFGQGTRLTVV.

The CDR3 spells CSARDQDGETQYF. CDR3 nucleotide sequence: TGCAGTGCTAGAGATCAGGACGGGGAGACCCAGTACTTC. The chain joins TRBV20-1 to TRBJ2-5; D remains unclear. There are 13 residues in the CDR3. Germline values: CDR1 DFQATT, CDR2 SNEGSKA (reference sequence). V lost 0 bases to trimming and J lost 5 bases, with 10 bases between them.

This clonotype was seen at least ten times. The chain is built from TRBV7-2 and TRBJ1-6; no definite D call. V was shortened by 5 bases and J by 7 bases, with 3 bases between the two germline ends. Germline V lookup: CDR1 SGHTA, CDR2 FQGNSA. The CDR3 contains 11 residues. CDR3 nucleotides: TGTGCCAGCAGCCAAAATTCACCCCTCCACTTT. Protein: CASSQNSPLHF.

The V call is TRBV9, the J call TRBJ1-5; weak D call: TRBD1 (5 bases). V lost 3 bases to trimming and J lost 4 bases, with 11 bases between them. Germline CDR1 reads SGDLS; CDR2 reads YYNGEE. CDR3 length: 14 residues. CDR3 nucleotide sequence: TGTGCCAGCAGCGCCCATGGGGGGAATCAGCCCCAGCATTTT. Amino acids: CASSAHGGNQPQHF.

Only a few counts were recorded for this clonotype. The chain recombines TRBV9 with TRBJ2-5; D remains unclear. There are 13 residues in the CDR3. The germline V gene encodes CDR1 SGDLS and CDR2 YYNGEE. Trimming took 0 bases from V and 5 from J, leaving 8 bases between them. The CDR3 here is CASSVGSDETQYF. The CDR3 nucleotides are TGTGCCAGCAGCGTAGGGAGCGACGAGACCCAGTACTTC.

The gene calls are TRBV27 and TRBJ1-2; D not resolved. Germline V gene data show CDR1 as MNHEY and CDR2 as SMNVEV (reference sequence). This CDR3 has 13 amino acids. Deletions cut 8 bases from V and 8 bases from J, with 18 bases between. CDR3: CASGENSYEGYTF. The CDR3 nucleotides are TGTGCCAGCGGTGAAAACAGCTACGAGGGCTACACCTTC.

The chain is built from TRBV5-1 and TRBJ2-7; TRBD2 might be the D (6 bases). This CDR3 has 12 amino acids. CDR1 is SGHRS, CDR2 YFSETQ, per germline. Trimming removed 1 base at V and 6 bases at J, with 8 bases between. For the CDR3, the DNA is TGCGCCAGCAGCTTGTCCGGGGGCGAGCAGTACTTC. It encodes CASSLSGGEQYF.

This clonotype occurred many times. The chain employs TRBV28 and TRBJ1-1, with unresolved D. Trimming took 6 bases from V and 1 from J, leaving 15 bases between them. CDR1 is MDHEN, CDR2 SYDVKM, per germline. This CDR3 spans 15 amino acids. The CDR3 DNA sequence: TGTGCCAGCAGCGCTATAGGACTGAGGAACACTGAAGCTTTCTTT. Translating gives CASSAIGLRNTEAFF.